This T cell receptor (beta chain) was sequenced in a study of PD-L1 blockade in urothelial cancer. Overall study context: Analysis of the blood was performed 3 weeks (second dose) and 6 weeks after treatment start. A median blood sample held roughly 150,000 T cells and approximately 83,000 unique TCRs.

V lost 6 bases and J lost 4; bases outside the gene matches: 15. This CDR3 spans 17 amino acids. Germline V CDR1 and CDR2: LNHDA, SQIVND (reference sequence). The table came from immunoSEQ multiplex PCR; TCRdb's copy has only in-frame clones and leaves some out. The sample yields about 15,000 clones, roughly 87% seen once. Disease in patients was locally advanced or metastatic urothelial carcinoma. This TCR was sampled from a man aged 50-59 years with urothelial cancer. The sample consisted of PBMCs, taken around atezolizumab (anti-PD-L1) treatment. The chain combines TRBV19 with TRBJ2-1; 7 positions match TRBD2. The CDR3 sequence: CASSLSATSSPYNEQFF. The CDR3 DNA sequence: TGTGCCAGTAGCTTATCCGCGACTAGCTCCCCTTACAATGAGCAGTTCTTC.